This record concerns one TCR beta chain sequence. This specimen belongs to a study of immune evolution from preneoplasia to lung adenocarcinoma. Macro-dissection enriched premalignant or tumor cells before nucleic acid extraction. Repertoires were generated with immunoSEQ multiplex PCR, while TCRdb's copy carries only in-frame clones and drops some. The sample carries about 3,400 clones, roughly 77% recorded once. This CDR3 is built from 16 residues. V was shortened by 2 bases and J by 0 bases, with 12 bases between the two germline ends. The sequencing input was FFPE minimally invasive lung adenocarcinoma tissue. This clonotype was obtained from a person aged 60 to 80 with lung adenocarcinoma. The chain employs TRBV5-3 and TRBJ1-3, with a tentative D call TRBD1 (6 bases). TRBV5-3 is treated as an ORF (open reading frame) with a function not yet certain. The CDR3: CARSFATGSSGNTIYF. The CDR3 DNA reads TGTGCCAGAAGCTTCGCGACAGGTTCCTCTGGAAACACCATATATTTT.